These 3 T cell receptor beta chains came from one sample sequenced in a study of blood T cell repertoires in COVID-19. TCRdb's table, derived via immunoSEQ multiplex PCR, lists solely in-frame clones and lacks some. Of tens of thousands of clones in the sample, around 90% are singletons; the top ten hold over 5%. The sample comprised peripheral blood. These receptors all come from a man in his sixties with COVID-19, enrolled during active disease.

V and J are TRBV5-1 and TRBJ2-3; 10 bases align to TRBD2. The CDR3 runs 15 residues. J lost 4 bases, V lost 2 bases, and 4 bases had no gene match. Germline lookup yields CDR1 SGHRS and CDR2 YFSETQ. The CDR3 DNA follows: TGCGCCAGCAGCTTAGAACTAGCGGGGTCAGATACGCAGTATTTT. It is translated as CASSLELAGSDTQYF.

The rearrangement joins TRBV7-8 to TRBJ2-7; D ambiguous. Trimming took 2 bases from V and 0 from J, leaving 17 bases between them. CDR3 length: 17 amino acids. Germline CDR1 and CDR2: SGHVS and FQNEAQ. Here the CDR3 reads CASSLIDGLPSSYEQYF. Written as DNA, the CDR3 is TGTGCCAGCAGCTTAATCGATGGGCTGCCGAGCTCCTACGAGCAGTACTTC.

V gene TRBV11-1 combines with J gene TRBJ1-1; unclear D gene. The CDR3 is 13 residues long. The ends were cut back, 0 bases at V and 3 bases at J, with 5 bases in the middle. Germline lookup yields CDR1 SGHAT and CDR2 FQDESV (reference sequence). The CDR3, as DNA: TGTGCCAGCAGCTTAGCTCAGGACACTGAAGCTTTCTTT. This sequence encodes CASSLAQDTEAFF.